A selection of T cell receptor beta chains follows, all from one sample in a study of cytomegalovirus exposure and HLA in healthy donors. The data were produced by immunoSEQ multiplex PCR, yet TCRdb's version contains in-frame clones alone and is incomplete. The repertoire holds under 350,000 clones, approximately 83% seen once, with more than 0.8% in the top ten. Sequences were obtained from PBMCs. These receptors were taken from a woman aged 18-29 years in good health and CMV-seronegative. CDR3s include the opening cysteine and the closing phenylalanine or tryptophan. The order of the fields is D gene, V gene, J gene, clone size, CDR3 protein, CDR3 DNA. A D gene is named only where the DNA matches it firmly. A row's size may be missing; if present it is once, few, many or a size class.

TRBD2,TRBV18,TRBJ2-7,NA,CASSPTSGSIYEQYF,TGTGCCAGCTCACCGACTAGCGGGAGTATCTACGAGCAGTACTTC
TRBD1,TRBV18,TRBJ1-1,NA,CASSPPGQGAMNTEAFF,TGTGCCAGCTCACCTCCGGGACAGGGGGCAATGAACACTGAAGCTTTCTTT
NA,TRBV28,TRBJ2-5,NA,CASSPGTTQETQYF,TGTGCCAGCAGTCCCGGGACAACTCAAGAGACCCAGTACTTC
TRBD1,TRBV28,TRBJ1-2,NA,CASSFGQGVYGYTF,TGTGCCAGCAGTTTCGGACAGGGGGTTTATGGCTACACCTTC
TRBD1,TRBV7-9,TRBJ2-7,NA,CASSLGDRGIGEQYF,TGTGCCAGCAGCTTAGGGGACAGGGGAATAGGCGAGCAGTACTTC
NA,TRBV30,TRBJ1-3,NA,CAWSVSGNTIYF,TGTGCCTGGAGTGTGAGTGGAAACACCATATATTTT
TRBD1,TRBV19,TRBJ2-7,NA,CASRPGTGELIEQYF,TGTGCCAGTAGGCCCGGGACAGGGGAACTGATCGAGCAGTACTTC
NA,TRBV6-5,TRBJ1-4,NA,CASSTPGLLNEKLFF,TGTGCCAGCAGTACGCCGGGACTCTTGAATGAAAAACTGTTTTTT
NA,TRBV5-8,TRBJ2-7,NA,CASSLERSPLSYEQYF,TGTGCCAGCAGCTTGGAAAGGAGTCCCCTCTCCTACGAGCAGTACTTC
TRBD1,TRBV11-2,TRBJ2-5,NA,CASVRAGGAETQYF,TGTGCCAGCGTCCGGGCAGGGGGCGCCGAGACCCAGTACTTC
NA,TRBV7-9,TRBJ2-3,NA,CASSHDREADTQYF,TGTGCCAGCAGCCACGACAGGGAGGCAGATACGCAGTATTTT
TRBD2,TRBV9,TRBJ2-1,once,CASSVAGLLNNEQFF,TGTGCCAGCAGCGTAGCGGGACTACTAAACAATGAGCAGTTCTTC
TRBD2,TRBV2,TRBJ2-7,NA,CASSERVLAGGEQYF,TGTGCCAGCAGTGAAAGGGTACTAGCGGGAGGCGAGCAGTACTTC
NA,TRBV6-4,TRBJ2-3,few,CASSDLQGQDTQYF,TGTGCCAGCAGTGACCTACAAGGACAAGATACGCAGTATTTT
NA,TRBV11-2,TRBJ1-3,NA,CASSDYRAHSGNTIYF,TGTGCCAGCAGCGACTACAGGGCACACTCTGGAAACACCATATATTTT
NA,TRBV7-2,TRBJ2-2,NA,CASSPRGNGELFF,TGTGCCAGCAGCCCCCGGGGGAACGGGGAGCTGTTTTTT
TRBD1,TRBV28,TRBJ1-5,NA,CAGMDRGGSQPQHF,TGTGCCGGAATGGACAGGGGAGGCAGTCAGCCCCAGCATTTT
NA,TRBV10-1,TRBJ1-1,NA,CASSDTGGGDTEAFF,TGCGCCAGCAGTGATACCGGAGGGGGGGACACTGAAGCTTTCTTT
TRBD1,TRBV19,TRBJ1-5,NA,CASLTYRGSNQPQHF,TGTGCCAGTTTAACTTACAGGGGTAGCAATCAGCCCCAGCATTTT
NA,TRBV18,TRBJ1-1,few,CASSPRSGTHNTEAFF,TGTGCCAGCTCACCACGTTCAGGGACACACAACACTGAAGCTTTCTTT
NA,TRBV28,TRBJ2-7,NA,CASSLFPTLTFF,TGTGCCAGCAGTTTATTCCCCACCCTAACTTTCTTC
TRBD2,TRBV30,TRBJ2-3,NA,CAWKPSGNTDTQYF,TGTGCCTGGAAACCTAGCGGGAACACAGATACGCAGTATTTT
NA,TRBV6-5,TRBJ1-1,NA,CASSYGGATGEVF,TGTGCCAGCAGTTACGGGGGGGCGACCGGAGAGGTCTTT